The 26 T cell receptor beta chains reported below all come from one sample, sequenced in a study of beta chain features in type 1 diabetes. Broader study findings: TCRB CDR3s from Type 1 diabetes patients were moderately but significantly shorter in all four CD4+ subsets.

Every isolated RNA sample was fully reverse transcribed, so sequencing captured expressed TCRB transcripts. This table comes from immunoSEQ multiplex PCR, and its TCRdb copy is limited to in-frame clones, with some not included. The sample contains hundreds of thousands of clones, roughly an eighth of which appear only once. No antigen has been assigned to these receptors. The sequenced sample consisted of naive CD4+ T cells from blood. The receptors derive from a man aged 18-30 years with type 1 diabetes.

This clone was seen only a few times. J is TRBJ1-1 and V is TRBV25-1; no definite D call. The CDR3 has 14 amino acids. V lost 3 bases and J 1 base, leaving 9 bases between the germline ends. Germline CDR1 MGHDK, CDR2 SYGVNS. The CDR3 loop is CASSDFGRNTEAFF. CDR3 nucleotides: TGTGCCAGCAGTGATTTTGGTAGGAACACTGAAGCTTTCTTT.

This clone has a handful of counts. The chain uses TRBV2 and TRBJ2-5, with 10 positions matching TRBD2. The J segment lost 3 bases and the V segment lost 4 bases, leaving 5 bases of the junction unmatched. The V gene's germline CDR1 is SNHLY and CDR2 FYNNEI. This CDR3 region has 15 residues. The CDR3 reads CASSARTSGEETQYF. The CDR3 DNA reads TGTGCCAGCAGTGCCCGAACTAGCGGGGAAGAGACCCAGTACTTC. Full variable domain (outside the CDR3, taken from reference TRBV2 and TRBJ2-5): EPEVTQTPSHQVTQMGQEVILRCVPISNHLYFYWYRQILGQKVEFLVSFYNNEISEKSEIFDDQFSVERPDGSNFTLKIRSTKLEDSAMYFCASSARTSGEETQYFGPGTRLLVL.

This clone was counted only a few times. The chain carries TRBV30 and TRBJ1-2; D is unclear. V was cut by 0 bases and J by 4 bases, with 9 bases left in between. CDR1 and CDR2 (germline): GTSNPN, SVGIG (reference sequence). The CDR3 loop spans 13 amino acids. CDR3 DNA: TGTGCCTGGAGTGTAGGTATGGCCTATGGCTACACCTTC. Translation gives CAWSVGMAYGYTF.

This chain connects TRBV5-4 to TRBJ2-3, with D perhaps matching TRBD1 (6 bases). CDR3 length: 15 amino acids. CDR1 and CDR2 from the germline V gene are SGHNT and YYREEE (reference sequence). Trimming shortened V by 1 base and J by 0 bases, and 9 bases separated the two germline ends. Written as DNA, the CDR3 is TGTGCCAGCAGCTTGAGGACAGTCAGCACAGATACGCAGTATTTT. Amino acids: CASSLRTVSTDTQYF. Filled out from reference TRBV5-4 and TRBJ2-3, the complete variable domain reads ETGVTQSPTHLIKTRGQQVTLRCSSQSGHNTVSWYQQALGQGPQFIFQYYREEENGRGNFPPRFSGLQFPNYSSELNVNALELDDSALYLCASSLRTVSTDTQYFGPGTRLTVL.

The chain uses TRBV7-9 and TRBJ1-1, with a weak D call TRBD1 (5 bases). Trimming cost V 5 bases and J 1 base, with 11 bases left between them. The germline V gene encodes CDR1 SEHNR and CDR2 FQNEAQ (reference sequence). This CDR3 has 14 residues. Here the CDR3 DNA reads TGTGCCAGCAGCGTACGAGGGGCGAACACTGAAGCTTTCTTT. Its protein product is CASSVRGANTEAFF. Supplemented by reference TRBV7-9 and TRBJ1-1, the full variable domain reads DTGVSQNPRHKITKRGQNVTFRCDPISEHNRLYWYRQTLGQGPEFLTYFQNEAQLEKSRLLSDRFSAERPKGSFSTLEIQRTEQGDSAMYLCASSVRGANTEAFFGQGTRLTVV.

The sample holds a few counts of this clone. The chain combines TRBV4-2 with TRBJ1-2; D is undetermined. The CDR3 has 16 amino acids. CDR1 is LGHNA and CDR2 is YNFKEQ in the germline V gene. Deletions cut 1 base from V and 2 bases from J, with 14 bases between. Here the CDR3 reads CASSQGESVWNYGYTF. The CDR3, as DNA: TGTGCCAGCAGCCAAGGTGAGAGCGTATGGAACTATGGCTACACCTTC.

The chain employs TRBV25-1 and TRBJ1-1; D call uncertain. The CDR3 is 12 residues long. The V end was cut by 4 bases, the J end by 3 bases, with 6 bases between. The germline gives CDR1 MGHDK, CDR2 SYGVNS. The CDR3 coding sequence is TGTGCCAGCAGTGGGCTACACACTGAAGCTTTCTTT. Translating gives CASSGLHTEAFF.

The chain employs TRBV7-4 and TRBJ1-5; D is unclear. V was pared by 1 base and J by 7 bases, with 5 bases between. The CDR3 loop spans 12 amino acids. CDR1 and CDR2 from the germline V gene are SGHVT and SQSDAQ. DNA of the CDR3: TGTGCCAGCAGCTTAGAGCGGCAGCCCCAGCATTTT. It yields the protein CASSLERQPQHF.

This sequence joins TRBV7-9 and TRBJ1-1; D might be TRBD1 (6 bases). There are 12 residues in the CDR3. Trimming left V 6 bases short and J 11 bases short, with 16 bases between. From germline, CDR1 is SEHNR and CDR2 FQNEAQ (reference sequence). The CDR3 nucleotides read TGTGCCAGCAGGGCAGCAGCAGGGGAGGCTTTCTTT. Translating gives CASRAAAGEAFF.

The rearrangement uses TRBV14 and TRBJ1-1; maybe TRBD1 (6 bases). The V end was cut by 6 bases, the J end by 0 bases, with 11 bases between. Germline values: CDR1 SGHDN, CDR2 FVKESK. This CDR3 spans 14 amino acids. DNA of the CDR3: TGTGCCAGCAGACGGACAGCCATGAACACTGAAGCTTTCTTT. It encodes CASRRTAMNTEAFF.

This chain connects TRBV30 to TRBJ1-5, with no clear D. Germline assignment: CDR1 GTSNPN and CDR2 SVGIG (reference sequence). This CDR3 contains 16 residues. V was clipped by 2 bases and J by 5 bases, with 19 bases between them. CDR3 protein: CAWSLNPALLDQPQHF. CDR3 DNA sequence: TGTGCCTGGAGTCTTAATCCAGCCCTGTTGGATCAGCCCCAGCATTTT.

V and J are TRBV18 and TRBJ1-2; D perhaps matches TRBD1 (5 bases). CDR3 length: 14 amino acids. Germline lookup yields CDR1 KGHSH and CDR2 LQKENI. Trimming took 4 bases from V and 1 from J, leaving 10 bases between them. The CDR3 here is CASSRGGNNYGYTF. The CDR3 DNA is TGTGCCAGCTCACGGGGCGGGAATAACTATGGCTACACCTTC.

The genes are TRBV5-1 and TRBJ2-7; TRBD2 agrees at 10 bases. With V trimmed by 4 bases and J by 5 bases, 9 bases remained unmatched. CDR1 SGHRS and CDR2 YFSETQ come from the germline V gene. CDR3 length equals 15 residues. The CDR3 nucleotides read TGCGCCAGCAGCGGGGCCCCAGGACTAGCGGACGAGCAGTACTTC. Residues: CASSGAPGLADEQYF.

DNA of the CDR3: TGTGCCATCAGCAACAGGGGTTCCCGGAGCCCTGGGGCCAACGTCCTGACTTTC. Translated, it gives CAISNRGSRSPGANVLTF. The rearrangement uses TRBV10-3 and TRBJ2-6; 7 nucleotides agree with TRBD1. Losses at the gene ends were 6 bases for V and 2 bases for J; bases not matched to a gene: 13. The germline V gene has CDR1 ENHRY and CDR2 SYGVKD. CDR3 length: 18 amino acids.

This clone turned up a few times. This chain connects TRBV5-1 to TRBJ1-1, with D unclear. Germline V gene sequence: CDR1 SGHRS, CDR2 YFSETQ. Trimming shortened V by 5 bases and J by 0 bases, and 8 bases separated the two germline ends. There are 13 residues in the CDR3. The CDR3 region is CASSPNMNTEAFF. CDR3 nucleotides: TGCGCCAGCAGTCCCAATATGAACACTGAAGCTTTCTTT.

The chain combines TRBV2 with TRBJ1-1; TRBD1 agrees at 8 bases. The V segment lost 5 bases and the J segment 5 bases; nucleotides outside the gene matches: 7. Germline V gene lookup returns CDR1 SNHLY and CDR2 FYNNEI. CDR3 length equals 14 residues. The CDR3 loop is CASSPDRGRTEAFF. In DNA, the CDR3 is TGTGCCAGCAGTCCAGACAGGGGAAGGACTGAAGCTTTCTTT.

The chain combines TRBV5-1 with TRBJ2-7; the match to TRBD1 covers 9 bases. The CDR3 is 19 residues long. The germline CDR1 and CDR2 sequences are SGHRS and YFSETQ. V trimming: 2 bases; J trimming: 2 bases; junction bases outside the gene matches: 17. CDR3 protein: CASSFHQTGGIPLPYEQYF. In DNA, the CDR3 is TGCGCCAGCAGCTTCCACCAGACAGGGGGGATCCCCCTCCCCTACGAGCAGTACTTC.

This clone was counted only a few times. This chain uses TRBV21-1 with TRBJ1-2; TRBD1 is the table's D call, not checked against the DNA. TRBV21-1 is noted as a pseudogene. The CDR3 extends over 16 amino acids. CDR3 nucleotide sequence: TGTGCCAGCAGCAGGGGTAGTCCACAGGGATTGGGTGGCTACACCTTC. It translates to CASSRGSPQGLGGYTF.

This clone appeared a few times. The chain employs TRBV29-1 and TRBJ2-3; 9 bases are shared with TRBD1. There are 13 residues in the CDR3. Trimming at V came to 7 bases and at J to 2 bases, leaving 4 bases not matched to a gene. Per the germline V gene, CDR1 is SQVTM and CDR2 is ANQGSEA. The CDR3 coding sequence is TGCAGCGGGGGACAGGGTACCACAGATACGCAGTATTTT. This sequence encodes CSGGQGTTDTQYF.

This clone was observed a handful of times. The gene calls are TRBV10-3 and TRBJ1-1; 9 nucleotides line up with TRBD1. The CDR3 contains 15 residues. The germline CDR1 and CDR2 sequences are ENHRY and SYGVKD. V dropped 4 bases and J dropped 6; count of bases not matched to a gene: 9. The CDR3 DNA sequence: TGTGCCATCAGTGGTACAGGGGGCGAATTGGCTGAAGCTTTCTTT. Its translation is CAISGTGGELAEAFF.

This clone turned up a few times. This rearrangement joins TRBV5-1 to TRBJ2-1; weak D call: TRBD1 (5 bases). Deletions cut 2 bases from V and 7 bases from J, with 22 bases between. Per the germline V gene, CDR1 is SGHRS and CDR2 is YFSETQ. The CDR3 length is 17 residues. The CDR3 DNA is TGCGCCAGCAGCTTATTTACAACGGCAGGGAAAGGGAATGAGCAGTTCTTC. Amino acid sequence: CASSLFTTAGKGNEQFF.

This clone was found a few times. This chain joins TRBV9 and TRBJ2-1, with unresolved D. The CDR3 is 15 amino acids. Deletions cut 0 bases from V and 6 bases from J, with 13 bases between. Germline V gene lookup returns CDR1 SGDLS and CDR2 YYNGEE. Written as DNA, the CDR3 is TGTGCCAGCAGCGTAGACGGCCCGGTATTCAATGAGCAGTTCTTC. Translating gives CASSVDGPVFNEQFF.

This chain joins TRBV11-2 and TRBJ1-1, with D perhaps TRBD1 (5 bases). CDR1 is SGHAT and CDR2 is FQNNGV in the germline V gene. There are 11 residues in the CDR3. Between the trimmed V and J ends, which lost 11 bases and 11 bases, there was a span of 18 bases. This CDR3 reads CACRGGLTAFF. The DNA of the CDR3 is TGTGCCTGCCGGGGGGGTCTTACCGCTTTCTTT.

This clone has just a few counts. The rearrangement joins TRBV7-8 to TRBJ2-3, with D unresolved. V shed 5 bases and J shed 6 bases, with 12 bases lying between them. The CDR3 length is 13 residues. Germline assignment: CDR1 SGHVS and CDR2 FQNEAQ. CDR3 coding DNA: TGTGCCAGCAGCCCCCGGAGCAGGGATACGCAGTATTTT. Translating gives CASSPRSRDTQYF. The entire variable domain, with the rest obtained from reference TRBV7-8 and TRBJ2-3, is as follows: GAGVSQSPRYKVAKRGQDVALRCDPISGHVSLFWYQQALGQGPEFLTYFQNEAQLDKSGLPSDRFFAERPEGSVSTLKIQRTQQEDSAVYLCASSPRSRDTQYFGPGTRLTVL.

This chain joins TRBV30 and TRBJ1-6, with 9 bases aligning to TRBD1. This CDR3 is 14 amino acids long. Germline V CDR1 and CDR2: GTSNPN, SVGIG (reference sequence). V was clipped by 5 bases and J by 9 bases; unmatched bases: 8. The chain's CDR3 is CAWQGTGFSSPLHF. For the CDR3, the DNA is TGTGCCTGGCAAGGGACAGGGTTTTCTTCACCCCTCCACTTT.

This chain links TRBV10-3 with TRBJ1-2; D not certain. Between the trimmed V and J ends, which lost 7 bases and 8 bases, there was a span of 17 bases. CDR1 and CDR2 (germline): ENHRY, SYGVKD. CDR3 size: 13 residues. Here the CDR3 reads CAIMPEREQGYTF. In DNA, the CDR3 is TGTGCCATCATGCCGGAGAGGGAACAAGGCTACACCTTC.